The TCR beta chain described here comes from a study of T cells after yellow fever vaccination. Study as a whole: SMART-Seq v4 Ultra Low Input prepared libraries from low-cell fractions.

Study results and limitations: The booster saw the reappearance of most primary-vaccination clones (about 95% CD4, almost 90% CD8). Contaminating bulk clonotypes could be abundant in FACS-sorted repertoires.

About this clonotype: The antigen remains unidentified.

MiXCR, applied by TCRdb to the 5' RACE reads, yields one record per CDR3 protein. The sample has about 170,000 distinct CDR3 sequences, about 11% seen once. The CDR3 extends over 15 amino acids. Germline-derived CDR1 and CDR2 are LGHNA and YSLEER. Trimming removed 1 base from V and 3 bases from J, with 12 bases in between. The sequence derives from a man between 18 and 35 years old who received the YFV17D yellow fever vaccine. This specimen was CD8+ T cells sorted from PBMCs, taken 15 days after the yellow fever booster vaccination. The chain combines TRBV4-3 with TRBJ1-2; unclear D gene. CDR3 region: CASSQGWGLHYGYTF. The CDR3 nucleotides are TGCGCCAGCAGCCAAGGTTGGGGTCTTCACTATGGCTACACCTTC.